This entry lists 7 T cell receptor beta chains sequenced from one sample in a study of PD-L1 blockade in urothelial cancer. Some clones are missing from TCRdb's copy, which holds only in-frame ones; the method was immunoSEQ multiplex PCR. The sample shows about 70,000 clones, 84% of them seen only once. Specimen: PBMCs, collected around atezolizumab (anti-PD-L1) treatment. These receptors all stem from an older man with urothelial cancer.

The rearrangement links TRBV6-6 to TRBJ2-7; D gene uncertain. The CDR3 spans 11 residues. V gave up 5 bases and J gave up 5 bases, with 7 bases separating them. Germline CDR1 and CDR2: MNHNY and SVGAGI (reference sequence). The CDR3 loop is CASSGPNEQYF. CDR3 in DNA: TGTGCCAGCAGTGGCCCAAACGAGCAGTACTTC.

The J gene is TRBJ2-5, the V gene TRBV5-1; the match to TRBD2 covers 8 bases. The CDR3 sequence is 14 residues long. Trimming cost V 2 bases and J 5 bases; bases outside gene matches: 5. Germline CDR1 reads SGHRS; CDR2 reads YFSETQ. The DNA for the CDR3 is TGCGCCAGCAGCTTTAGCGGGACCCCTGAGACCCAGTACTTC. This sequence encodes CASSFSGTPETQYF.

The CDR3 here is CASSIRHLNYGYTF. In DNA form, the CDR3 reads TGTGCCAGTAGTATAAGACACCTGAACTATGGCTACACCTTC. The chain uses TRBV19 and TRBJ1-2; no firm D call. V lost 2 bases and J lost 2, with 9 bases in between. This CDR3 comprises 14 residues. Germline V lookup: CDR1 LNHDA, CDR2 SQIVND (reference sequence).

This clone has just a few counts. The V call is TRBV19, the J call TRBJ2-2; TRBD2 aligns across 11 bases. Germline V gene lookup returns CDR1 LNHDA and CDR2 SQIVND (reference sequence). The J segment lost 2 bases and the V segment lost 7 bases, leaving 6 bases of the junction unmatched. The CDR3 runs 16 residues. CDR3 coding DNA: TGTGCCAGTACCCTAGGACTAGCGGGCAACACCGGGGAGCTGTTTTTT. Protein sequence: CASTLGLAGNTGELFF.

CDR3 residues: CASSLARLHSTDTQYF. The CDR3 DNA follows: TGCGCCAGCAGCTTGGCCCGACTACATAGCACAGATACGCAGTATTTT. The V and J genes are TRBV5-1 and TRBJ2-3; tentative D call: TRBD2 (5 bases). The CDR3 consists of 16 residues. Germline V gene data show CDR1 as SGHRS and CDR2 as YFSETQ. V gave up 0 bases and J gave up 0 bases, with 11 bases separating them.

The chain joins TRBV5-4 to TRBJ2-3, with 7 bases identical to TRBD2. Per the germline V gene, CDR1 is SGHNT and CDR2 is YYREEE (reference sequence). This CDR3 contains 15 residues. Unmatched junction bases numbered 5, after V lost 3 bases and J lost 1 base. CDR3 protein: CASSSKRGRTDTQYF. The CDR3 region has the DNA TGTGCCAGCAGCTCCAAGCGGGGCCGCACAGATACGCAGTATTTT.

The V and J genes are TRBV7-6 and TRBJ2-7; 11 bases map to TRBD2. The CDR3 length is 14 residues. Per the germline V gene, CDR1 is SGHVS and CDR2 is FNYEAQ. V dropped 6 bases and J dropped 2; count of bases not matched to a gene: 3. The CDR3 nucleotides read TGTGCCAGCAGGAGACTAGCGGGGACCTACGAGCAGTACTTC. Translation: CASRRLAGTYEQYF. The full variable domain, completed using reference TRBV7-6 and TRBJ2-7, is GAGVSQSPRYKVTKRGQDVALRCDPISGHVSLYWYRQALGQGPEFLTYFNYEAQQDKSGLPNDRFSAERPEGSISTLTIQRTEQRDSAMYRCASRRLAGTYEQYFGPGTRLTVT.